This passage covers 16 T cell receptor beta chains from one sample sequenced in a study of early T cells in non-severe SARS-CoV-2 infection. Each CDR3 protein is one row after TCRdb ran MiXCR on the 5' RACE reads. The data contain 76,000 or so distinct CDR3 sequences, approximately 10% of them singletons. The source material was whole blood. The receptors shown here come from an adult who was a healthcare worker with PCR-confirmed SARS-CoV-2 infection or an uninfected control (not recorded which).

The gene calls are TRBV29-1 and TRBJ1-2, with 7 positions matching TRBD1. V gave up 6 bases and J gave up 4 bases; unmatched junction bases: 8. CDR1 is SQVTM, CDR2 ANQGSEA, per germline. The length of the CDR3 is 13 residues. This chain's CDR3 is CSVGPQGFYGYTF. CDR3 coding DNA: TGCAGCGTGGGCCCACAGGGGTTCTATGGCTACACCTTC.

The chain couples TRBV29-1 to TRBJ2-7; D is undetermined. V was clipped by 4 bases and J by 0 bases, with 7 bases between them. Germline V gives CDR1 SQVTM, CDR2 ANQGSEA. The CDR3 sequence is 12 residues long. The CDR3 sequence: CSVVQSSYEQYF. CDR3 DNA: TGCAGCGTTGTCCAGAGCTCCTACGAGCAGTACTTC.

In its sample, this clonotype was seen many times. This chain uses TRBV10-1 with TRBJ1-1; D uncertain. The CDR3 consists of 14 residues. Trimming took 0 bases from V and 3 from J, leaving 8 bases between them. Germline values: CDR1 WNHNN, CDR2 SYGVQD (reference sequence). The CDR3 spells CASSESPGDTEAFF. The CDR3 nucleotides are TGCGCCAGCAGTGAGTCGCCAGGAGACACTGAAGCTTTCTTT.

This clonotype has at least ten counts. This rearrangement joins TRBV6-5 to TRBJ2-7; 9 bases fit TRBD1. Losses at the gene ends were 5 bases for V and 4 bases for J; bases not matched to a gene: 9. Per the germline V gene, CDR1 is MNHEY and CDR2 is SVGAGI. The CDR3 contains 15 residues. The CDR3 coding sequence is TGTGCCAGCAGTCAAGCCGGGACAGGGTTTTACGAGCAGTACTTC. This sequence encodes CASSQAGTGFYEQYF.

This clonotype was counted at least ten times. This chain connects TRBV2 to TRBJ2-7, with D possibly being TRBD1 or TRBD2 (5 bases each). The CDR3 spans 15 residues. Germline CDR1 is SNHLY and CDR2 is FYNNEI. V dropped 6 bases and J dropped 3 bases, with 18 bases sitting between them. The CDR3: CASRDADGGHYEQYF. In DNA form, the CDR3 reads TGTGCCAGCAGGGACGCGGACGGAGGACACTACGAGCAGTACTTC.

Only a few counts were recorded for this clonotype. The chain carries TRBV5-5 and TRBJ1-2, with D hard to call. The ends were cut back, 4 bases at V and 0 bases at J, with 10 bases in the middle. The length of the CDR3 is 14 residues. CDR1 and CDR2 from the germline V gene are SGHKS and YYEKEE (reference sequence). CDR3 sequence reads: CASSPPGPNYGYTF. CDR3 bases: TGTGCCAGCAGCCCCCCTGGGCCTAACTATGGCTACACCTTC.

The sample holds a few counts of this clonotype. The chain carries TRBV7-9 and TRBJ2-7; D remains unclear. Trimming pared 5 bases from V and 7 bases from J, leaving 12 bases between. The V gene's germline CDR1 is SEHNR and CDR2 FQNEAQ (reference sequence). This CDR3 contains 12 residues. Here the CDR3 DNA reads TGTGCCAGCAGCGATAGGACGCGGGAGCAGTACTTC. Translation: CASSDRTREQYF. Filled out from reference TRBV7-9 and TRBJ2-7, the complete variable domain reads DTGVSQNPRHKITKRGQNVTFRCDPISEHNRLYWYRQTLGQGPEFLTYFQNEAQLEKSRLLSDRFSAERPKGSFSTLEIQRTEQGDSAMYLCASSDRTREQYFGPGTRLTVT.

The V and J genes are TRBV4-1 and TRBJ2-3, with TRBD2 matching over 13 bases. The CDR3 runs 18 residues. CDR1 and CDR2 (germline): MGHRA, YSYEKL. Germline trimming cut 0 bases from V and 6 bases from J; bases unmatched to any gene: 9. The CDR3 region has the DNA TGCGCCAGCAGCCAAGATAGTGGGACTAGCGGGGCTGACGATACGCAGTATTTT. It yields the protein CASSQDSGTSGADDTQYF.

This clonotype has ten or more counts. The chain uses TRBV29-1 and TRBJ2-5, with D possibly matching TRBD1 (5 bases). The germline V and J ends were trimmed by 4 bases and 1 base, with 10 bases remaining between them. Germline assignment: CDR1 SQVTM and CDR2 ANQGSEA. The CDR3 is 13 amino acids. This chain's CDR3 is CSVGVDIQETQYF. The CDR3 bases are TGCAGCGTTGGGGTGGACATCCAAGAGACCCAGTACTTC. Full variable domain (remainder filled in from reference TRBV29-1 and TRBJ2-5): SAVISQKPSRDICQRGTSLTIQCQVDSQVTMMFWYRQQPGQSLTLIATANQGSEATYESGFVIDKFPISRPNLTFSTLTVSNMSPEDSSIYLCSVGVDIQETQYFGPGTRLLVL.

This clonotype has a count of ten or more. V usage is TRBV6-5 and J usage is TRBJ2-3; 14 bases line up with TRBD2. In germline, CDR1 is MNHEY, CDR2 SVGAGI. The CDR3 covers 16 residues. V lost 6 bases and J lost 1; bases outside the gene matches: 3. CDR3 in DNA: TGTGCCAGCAGAAAGGGACTAGCGGGGGGCACAGATACGCAGTATTTT. Translation gives CASRKGLAGGTDTQYF.

This clonotype was counted at least ten times. The CDR3 spells CASSLKGVSGSGNTIYF. The CDR3 DNA reads as TGTGCCAGCAGCTTAAAAGGGGTTAGCGGCTCTGGAAACACCATATATTTT. This chain connects TRBV7-3 to TRBJ1-3; perhaps TRBD1 as D (5 bases). Trimming took off 1 base at V and 0 bases at J, with 13 bases between the two ends. Per germline, CDR1 SGHTA and CDR2 FQGTGA. The CDR3 length is 17 residues.

The V gene is TRBV9, the J gene TRBJ1-3; possible D gene TRBD1, 5 bases. The CDR3 is made up of 15 amino acids. Germline-derived CDR1 and CDR2 are SGDLS and YYNGEE. Trimming removed 4 bases from V and 0 bases from J, with 11 bases in between. The CDR3 DNA sequence: TGTGCCAGCAGCCCGACAGTCCACTCTGGAAACACCATATATTTT. This sequence encodes CASSPTVHSGNTIYF. The full variable domain, in which reference TRBV9 and TRBJ1-3 provide the parts outside the CDR3, is DSGVTQTPKHLITATGQRVTLRCSPRSGDLSVYWYQQSLDQGLQFLIQYYNGEERAKGNILERFSAQQFPDLHSELNLSSLELGDSALYFCASSPTVHSGNTIYFGEGSWLTVV.

This clonotype showed up many times. The chain employs TRBV14 and TRBJ1-6, with 7 bases aligning to TRBD1. From germline, CDR1 is SGHDN and CDR2 FVKESK. This CDR3 region has 16 residues. Trimming cost V 4 bases and J 1 base; bases outside gene matches: 4. CDR3 loop: CASSRSGGSYNSPLHF. In nucleotides, the CDR3 is TGTGCCAGCAGCCGTTCAGGGGGATCCTATAATTCACCCCTCCACTTT.

This clonotype has ten or more counts. The chain has TRBV7-9 and TRBJ2-2; unclear D gene. Germline loops: CDR1 SEHNR, CDR2 FQNEAQ (reference sequence). V gave up 1 base and J gave up 1 base, with 10 bases separating them. The CDR3 has 16 amino acids. CDR3 bases: TGTGCCAGCAGCTTAGGTGTGGCCGGGAACACCGGGGAGCTGTTTTTT. As protein: CASSLGVAGNTGELFF.

The chain is built from TRBV6-2 or TRBV6-3 and TRBJ1-5, with a weak D call TRBD1 (6 bases). V was cut by 4 bases and J by 6 bases, with 13 bases left in between. The germline V gene has CDR1 MNHEY and CDR2 SVGEGT. The CDR3 totals 14 residues. The CDR3 reads CASSSGEGGQPQHF. CDR3 in DNA: TGTGCCAGCAGTTCTGGGGAGGGGGGTCAGCCCCAGCATTTT.

The chain employs TRBV6-2 or TRBV6-3 and TRBJ2-3; a weak D match, TRBD1 (6 bases). Germline CDR1 is MNHEY and CDR2 is SVGEGT. V lost 6 bases and J lost 4, with 8 bases in between. The CDR3 length is 12 residues. The CDR3 DNA reads as TGTGCCAGCAGCTACAGGGCAGATACGCAGTATTTT. Translation: CASSYRADTQYF.